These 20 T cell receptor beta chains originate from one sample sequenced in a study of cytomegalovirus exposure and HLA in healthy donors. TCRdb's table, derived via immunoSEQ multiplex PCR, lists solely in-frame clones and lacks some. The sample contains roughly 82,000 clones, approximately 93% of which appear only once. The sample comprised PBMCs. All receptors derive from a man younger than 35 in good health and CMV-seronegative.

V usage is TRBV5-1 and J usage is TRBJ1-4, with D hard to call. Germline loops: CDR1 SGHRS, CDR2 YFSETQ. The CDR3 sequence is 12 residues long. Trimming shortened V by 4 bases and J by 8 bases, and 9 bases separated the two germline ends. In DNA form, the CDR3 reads TGCGCCAGCAGCGCCTCAGAAGAAAAACTGTTTTTT. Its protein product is CASSASEEKLFF.

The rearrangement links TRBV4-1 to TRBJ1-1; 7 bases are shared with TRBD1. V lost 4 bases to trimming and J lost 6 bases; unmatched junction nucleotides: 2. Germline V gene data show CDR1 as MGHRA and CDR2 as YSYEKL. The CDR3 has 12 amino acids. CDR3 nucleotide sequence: TGCGCCAGCAGCCCAGGGGGGTCTGAAGCTTTCTTT. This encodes CASSPGGSEAFF.

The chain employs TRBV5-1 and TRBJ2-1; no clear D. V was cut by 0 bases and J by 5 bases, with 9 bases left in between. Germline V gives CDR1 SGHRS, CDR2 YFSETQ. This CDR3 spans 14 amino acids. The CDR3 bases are TGCGCCAGCAGCTTGGTGGGCCTTCACAATGAGCAGTTCTTC. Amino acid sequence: CASSLVGLHNEQFF.

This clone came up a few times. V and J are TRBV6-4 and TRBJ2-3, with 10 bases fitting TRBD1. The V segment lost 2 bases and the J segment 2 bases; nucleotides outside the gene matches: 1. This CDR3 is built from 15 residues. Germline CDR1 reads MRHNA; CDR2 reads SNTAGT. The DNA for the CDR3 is TGTGCCAGCAGTGACGGGACAGGGGTCACAGATACGCAGTATTTT. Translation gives CASSDGTGVTDTQYF.

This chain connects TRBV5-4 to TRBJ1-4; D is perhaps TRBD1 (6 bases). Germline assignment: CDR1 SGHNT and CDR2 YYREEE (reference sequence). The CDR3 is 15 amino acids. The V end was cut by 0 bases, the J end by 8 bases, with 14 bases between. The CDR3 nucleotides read TGTGCCAGCAGCTTGGTTGGGGACATGGGGGAAAAACTGTTTTTT. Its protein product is CASSLVGDMGEKLFF.

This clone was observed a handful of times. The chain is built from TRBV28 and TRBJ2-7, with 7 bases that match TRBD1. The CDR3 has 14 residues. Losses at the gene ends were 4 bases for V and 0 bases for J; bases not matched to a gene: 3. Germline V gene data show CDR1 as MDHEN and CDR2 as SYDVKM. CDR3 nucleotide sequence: TGTGCCAGCAGTTCAGGGACAGTCTCCTACGAGCAGTACTTC. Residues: CASSSGTVSYEQYF.

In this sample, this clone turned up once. CDR3 amino acids: CASSYRTSGTQSNEQFF. The CDR3 bases are TGCGCCAGCAGCTACCGGACTAGCGGGACCCAATCCAATGAGCAGTTCTTC. The chain links TRBV5-1 to TRBJ2-1, with 12 bases fitting TRBD2. The germline V gene encodes CDR1 SGHRS and CDR2 YFSETQ. CDR3 length: 17 amino acids. J gave up 6 bases and V 3 bases, and 10 bases lay outside the gene matches.

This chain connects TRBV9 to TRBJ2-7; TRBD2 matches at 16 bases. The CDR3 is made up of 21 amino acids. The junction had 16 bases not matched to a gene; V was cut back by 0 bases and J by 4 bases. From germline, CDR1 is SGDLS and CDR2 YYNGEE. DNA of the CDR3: TGTGCCAGCAGCGTAGGAGTGTGGGGACTAGCGGGAGGGCCCCACAAATACGAGCAGTACTTC. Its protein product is CASSVGVWGLAGGPHKYEQYF.

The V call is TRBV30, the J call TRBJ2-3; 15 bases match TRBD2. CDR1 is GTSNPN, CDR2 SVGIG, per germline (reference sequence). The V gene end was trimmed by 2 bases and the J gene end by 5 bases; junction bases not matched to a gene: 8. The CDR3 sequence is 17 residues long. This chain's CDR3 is CAWSISRTSGREDTQYF. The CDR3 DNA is TGTGCCTGGAGTATATCCCGGACTAGCGGGAGGGAAGATACGCAGTATTTT.

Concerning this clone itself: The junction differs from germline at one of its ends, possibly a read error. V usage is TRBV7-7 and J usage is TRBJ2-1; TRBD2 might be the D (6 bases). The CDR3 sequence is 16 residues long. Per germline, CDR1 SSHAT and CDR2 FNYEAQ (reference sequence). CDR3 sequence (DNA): TGTGCTAGCAGCTCGGGACCAACGGGGGTTCACAATGAGCAGTTCTTC. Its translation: CASSSGPTGVHNEQFF.

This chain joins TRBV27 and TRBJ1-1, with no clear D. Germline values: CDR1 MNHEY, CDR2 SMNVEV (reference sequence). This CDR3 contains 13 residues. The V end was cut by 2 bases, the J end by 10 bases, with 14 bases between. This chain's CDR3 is CASSLAGVSRAFF. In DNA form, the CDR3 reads TGTGCCAGCAGTTTAGCGGGTGTCAGTAGAGCTTTCTTT.

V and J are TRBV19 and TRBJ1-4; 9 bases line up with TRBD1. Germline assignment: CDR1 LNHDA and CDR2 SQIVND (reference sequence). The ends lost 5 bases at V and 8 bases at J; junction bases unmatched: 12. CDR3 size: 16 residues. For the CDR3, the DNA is TGTGCCAGTAGTCTCCTCCCGGGACAGGGTAACGAAAAACTGTTTTTT. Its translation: CASSLLPGQGNEKLFF.

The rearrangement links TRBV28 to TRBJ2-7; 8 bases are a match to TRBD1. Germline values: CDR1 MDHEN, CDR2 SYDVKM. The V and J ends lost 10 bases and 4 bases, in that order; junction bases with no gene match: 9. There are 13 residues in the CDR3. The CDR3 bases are TGTGCCACTATGGACAGGGTGATTTACGAGCAGTACTTC. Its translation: CATMDRVIYEQYF.

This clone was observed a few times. The CDR3 here is CASSPGTSGIETQYF. Written as DNA, the CDR3 is TGTGCCAGCTCACCCGGGACTAGCGGGATAGAGACCCAGTACTTC. The rearrangement joins TRBV18 to TRBJ2-5, with 13 bases matching TRBD2. Germline-derived CDR1 and CDR2 are KGHSH and LQKENI. V dropped 3 bases and J dropped 4; count of bases not matched to a gene: 2. This CDR3 has 15 residues.

In DNA form, the CDR3 reads TGCGCCAGCAGCACTGGACAGGGGGGCACCGGGGAGCTGTTTTTT. This codes for CASSTGQGGTGELFF. The V call is TRBV5-1, the J call TRBJ2-2; TRBD1 agrees at 10 bases. Germline lookup yields CDR1 SGHRS and CDR2 YFSETQ. The CDR3 contains 15 residues. After removal of 4 bases from V and 4 bases from J, the junction contained 4 bases not matched to a gene.

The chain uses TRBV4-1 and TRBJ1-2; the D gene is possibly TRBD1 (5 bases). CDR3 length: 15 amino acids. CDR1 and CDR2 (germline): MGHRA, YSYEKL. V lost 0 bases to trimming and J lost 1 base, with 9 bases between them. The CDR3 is CASSQEATVNYGYTF. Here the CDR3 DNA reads TGCGCCAGCAGCCAAGAGGCGACAGTTAACTATGGCTACACCTTC.

The CDR3 coding sequence is TGTGCCAGCAGAGATACACAGGGTAACAATCAGCCCCAGCATTTT. Translated, it gives CASRDTQGNNQPQHF. The chain couples TRBV27 to TRBJ1-5, with a possible D match to TRBD1 (6 bases). CDR1 and CDR2 (germline): MNHEY, SMNVEV (reference sequence). The CDR3 loop spans 15 amino acids. V lost 6 bases to trimming and J lost 3 bases, with 15 bases between them.

CDR3 amino acids: CSVERRRTSGGYEQYF. Here the CDR3 DNA reads TGCAGCGTTGAAAGACGCCGTACTAGCGGGGGCTACGAGCAGTACTTC. The chain combines TRBV29-1 with TRBJ2-7; TRBD2 matches 11 bases. Trimming took 2 bases from V and 3 from J; bases not matched to a gene: 9. Germline CDR1 and CDR2: SQVTM and ANQGSEA. The CDR3 is 16 residues long.

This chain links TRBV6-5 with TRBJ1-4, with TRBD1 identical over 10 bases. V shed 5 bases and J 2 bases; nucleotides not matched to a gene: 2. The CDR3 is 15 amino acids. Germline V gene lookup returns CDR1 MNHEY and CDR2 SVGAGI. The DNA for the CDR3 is TGTGCCAGCAGTCGACAGGGGGCCACTAATGAAAAACTGTTTTTT. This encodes CASSRQGATNEKLFF.

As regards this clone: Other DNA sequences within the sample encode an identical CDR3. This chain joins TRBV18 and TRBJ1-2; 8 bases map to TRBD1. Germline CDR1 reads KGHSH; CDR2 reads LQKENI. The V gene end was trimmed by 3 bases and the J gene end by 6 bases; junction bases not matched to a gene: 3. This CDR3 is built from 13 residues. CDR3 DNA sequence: TGTGCCAGCTCACCTCAGGGGGCTAATGGCTACACCTTC. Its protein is CASSPQGANGYTF.